The 29 T cell receptor beta chains in this list originate from one sample, sequenced in a study of cytomegalovirus exposure and HLA in healthy donors. PCR amplification relied on 60 Vbeta primers (plus 13 Jbeta primers). Profiled with immunoSEQ multiplex PCR; TCRdb holds only in-frame clones, not every one. The data hold around 140,000 clones, with 85% to 90% observed a single time. Material: PBMCs. The origin of the receptors is a woman aged 30 to 39 in good health and CMV-seronegative.

This chain joins TRBV30 and TRBJ2-3, with TRBD2 identical over 10 bases. There are 14 residues in the CDR3. After removal of 8 bases from V and 5 bases from J, the junction contained 10 bases not matched to a gene. Germline CDR1 GTSNPN, CDR2 SVGIG (reference sequence). CDR3 sequence reads: CAIRAAGGGDTQYF. DNA for the CDR3: TGTGCCATCCGGGCAGCGGGAGGGGGAGATACGCAGTATTTT.

This chain connects TRBV28 to TRBJ1-5; no clear D gene. CDR3 length: 16 amino acids. Per germline, CDR1 MDHEN and CDR2 SYDVKM. V dropped 3 bases and J dropped 3 bases, with 15 bases sitting between them. CDR3 sequence reads: CASSLGGHITNQPQHF. CDR3 nucleotides: TGTGCCAGCAGTTTGGGAGGGCATATTACCAATCAGCCCCAGCATTTT. Drawing the rest from reference TRBV28 and TRBJ1-5, the complete variable domain is DVKVTQSSRYLVKRTGEKVFLECVQDMDHENMFWYRQDPGLGLRLIYFSYDVKMKEKGDIPEGYSVSREKKERFSLILESASTNQTSMYLCASSLGGHITNQPQHFGDGTRLSIL.

The gene calls are TRBV19 and TRBJ1-1, with a weak D call TRBD1 (6 bases). In germline, CDR1 is LNHDA, CDR2 SQIVND (reference sequence). Trimming stripped 5 bases from V and 5 bases from J, with 21 bases between. CDR3 length: 16 residues. The CDR3 sequence is CASSVEQGTQGTEAFF. Here the CDR3 DNA reads TGTGCCAGTAGTGTCGAACAGGGAACCCAAGGGACTGAAGCTTTCTTT.

The rearrangement uses TRBV9 and TRBJ2-3, with unresolved D. Trimming removed 0 bases at V and 6 bases at J, with 5 bases between. Germline CDR1 SGDLS, CDR2 YYNGEE. This CDR3 comprises 12 residues. CDR3 region: CASSVGSDTQYF. The DNA of the CDR3 is TGTGCCAGCAGCGTAGGCAGTGATACGCAGTATTTT. Full variable domain (remainder filled in from reference TRBV9 and TRBJ2-3): DSGVTQTPKHLITATGQRVTLRCSPRSGDLSVYWYQQSLDQGLQFLIQYYNGEERAKGNILERFSAQQFPDLHSELNLSSLELGDSALYFCASSVGSDTQYFGPGTRLTVL.

The chain is built from TRBV9 and TRBJ2-5, with D possibly being TRBD1 (6 bases). The CDR3 is 15 residues long. The germline V gene has CDR1 SGDLS and CDR2 YYNGEE. Deletions cut 0 bases from V and 5 bases from J, with 14 bases between. The CDR3 region is CASSVVDSYWETQYF. The CDR3 nucleotides read TGTGCCAGCAGCGTAGTGGACAGCTATTGGGAGACCCAGTACTTC.

The sample holds a few counts of this clone. The rearrangement joins TRBV28 to TRBJ2-6; D remains ambiguous. Germline V gene sequence: CDR1 MDHEN, CDR2 SYDVKM. The CDR3 runs 15 residues. The ends were cut back, 5 bases at V and 3 bases at J, with 11 bases in the middle. CDR3 DNA sequence: TGTGCCAGCAGTACGCCGACGGGTGGGGCCAACGTCCTGACTTTC. Translating gives CASSTPTGGANVLTF.

This clone was counted a single time. The gene calls are TRBV2 and TRBJ2-5; weak D call: TRBD2 (5 bases). Germline V gene data show CDR1 as SNHLY and CDR2 as FYNNEI. V lost 1 base and J lost 9, with 9 bases in between. This CDR3 spans 12 amino acids. CDR3 DNA: TGTGCCAGCAGTGAAGAGGTGAGGGCCCAGTACTTC. It codes for CASSEEVRAQYF.

V is TRBV7-2 and J is TRBJ2-7; D perhaps matches TRBD1 (6 bases). The CDR3 extends over 14 amino acids. CDR1 and CDR2 from the germline V gene are SGHTA and FQGNSA. Trimming removed 4 bases at V and 3 bases at J, with 13 bases between. DNA for the CDR3: TGTGCCAGCAGCTCCCCACCGGGACACTACGAGCAGTACTTC. Its translation: CASSSPPGHYEQYF.

This chain links TRBV19 with TRBJ1-1, with D unclear. The germline gives CDR1 LNHDA, CDR2 SQIVND (reference sequence). There are 14 residues in the CDR3. Trimming took 3 bases from V and 1 from J, leaving 9 bases between them. CDR3 sequence (DNA): TGTGCCAGTAGTATTAACGCCGGGAACACTGAAGCTTTCTTT. This translates into CASSINAGNTEAFF.

The chain uses TRBV4-3 and TRBJ2-5; weak D call: TRBD2 (7 bases). The CDR3 is 15 amino acids. Trimming removed 4 bases from V and 3 bases from J, with 15 bases in between. Germline V CDR1 and CDR2: LGHNA, YSLEER. The CDR3 DNA reads as TGCGCCAGCAGCCTCCAGCTAGGGGGGGAAGAGACCCAGTACTTC. Amino acid sequence: CASSLQLGGEETQYF.

This clone was observed once. V usage is TRBV30 and J usage is TRBJ2-7; a possible D gene is TRBD1 (6 bases). This CDR3 is built from 13 residues. V lost 5 bases to trimming and J lost 3 bases, with 14 bases between them. Germline V gene lookup returns CDR1 GTSNPN and CDR2 SVGIG (reference sequence). The CDR3 region has the DNA TGTGCCTGGGCCTACAGGGCCGGCTACGAGCAGTACTTC. It is translated as CAWAYRAGYEQYF.

The chain combines TRBV7-9 with TRBJ1-1; D is perhaps TRBD1 (6 bases). The CDR3 extends over 13 amino acids. The germline CDR1 and CDR2 sequences are SEHNR and FQNEAQ (reference sequence). V was pared by 5 bases and J by 6 bases, with 13 bases between. This chain's CDR3 is CASSRPDRPEAFF. CDR3 nucleotide sequence: TGTGCCAGCAGCCGCCCGGACAGACCTGAAGCTTTCTTT.

The V and J genes are TRBV30 and TRBJ1-1; D uncertain. V was shortened by 0 bases and J by 8 bases, with 10 bases between the two germline ends. Germline CDR1 reads GTSNPN; CDR2 reads SVGIG (reference sequence). The CDR3 is 12 amino acids. CDR3 coding DNA: TGTGCCTGGAGTGTCGTCTTCCTCGAAGCTTTCTTT. Protein product: CAWSVVFLEAFF.

This clone was seen a few times. The chain recombines TRBV7-2 with TRBJ1-5; D is undetermined. Trimming took off 6 bases at V and 0 bases at J, with 9 bases between the two ends. The CDR3 is made up of 14 amino acids. Germline V gives CDR1 SGHTA, CDR2 FQGNSA. The CDR3 reads CASSSYYSNQPQHF. CDR3 coding DNA: TGTGCCAGCAGTTCCTACTATAGCAATCAGCCCCAGCATTTT.

The chain links TRBV19 to TRBJ1-1; TRBD1 agrees at 7 bases. CDR1 LNHDA and CDR2 SQIVND come from the germline V gene (reference sequence). Unmatched junction bases numbered 11, after V lost 5 bases and J lost 5 bases. This CDR3 contains 15 residues. The CDR3 loop is CASSFSTGLVTEAFF. The CDR3 coding sequence is TGTGCCAGTAGTTTTTCGACAGGGCTGGTAACTGAAGCTTTCTTT.

The J gene is TRBJ2-5, the V gene TRBV6-1; D perhaps matches TRBD1 (6 bases). CDR1 is MNHNS and CDR2 is SASEGT in the germline V gene. This CDR3 has 13 residues. Trimming removed 5 bases from V and 2 bases from J, with 9 bases in between. The CDR3: CASSRTEQETQYF. The CDR3 DNA sequence: TGTGCCAGCAGTCGGACAGAGCAAGAGACCCAGTACTTC.

The chain combines TRBV7-2 with TRBJ2-7; 8 bases map to TRBD1. Germline values: CDR1 SGHTA, CDR2 FQGNSA. The CDR3 has 18 residues. The J segment lost 3 bases and the V segment lost 0 bases, leaving 13 bases of the junction unmatched. CDR3 DNA sequence: TGTGCCAGCAGCTTAGCTCGTGGGCCGGGACAGGCCGTCTACGAGCAGTACTTC. Translation: CASSLARGPGQAVYEQYF.

V and J are TRBV7-8 and TRBJ1-6; TRBD1 aligns across 10 bases. Germline loops: CDR1 SGHVS, CDR2 FQNEAQ. CDR3 length: 18 residues. The V gene end was trimmed by 5 bases and the J gene end by 3 bases; junction bases not matched to a gene: 10. CDR3 sequence (DNA): TGTGCCAGCAGCCACAGACAGGGGGCGGTTTACTATAATTCACCCCTCCACTTT. This gives the protein CASSHRQGAVYYNSPLHF.

The J gene is TRBJ1-1, the V gene TRBV7-9; D uncertain. The CDR3 spans 14 residues. V was pared by 5 bases and J by 2 bases, with 12 bases between. Germline CDR1 and CDR2: SEHNR and FQNEAQ (reference sequence). This CDR3 is CASSMGAANTEAFF. The CDR3 DNA sequence: TGTGCCAGCAGCATGGGAGCAGCAAACACTGAAGCTTTCTTT.

The chain combines TRBV28 with TRBJ2-7, with a weak D call TRBD1 (5 bases). The CDR3 is made up of 14 amino acids. Per germline, CDR1 MDHEN and CDR2 SYDVKM. The V and J ends lost 5 bases and 3 bases respectively, with 14 bases between them. CDR3: CASSQRTGFYEQYF. The CDR3 nucleotides are TGTGCCAGCAGTCAAAGAACAGGCTTCTACGAGCAGTACTTC.

The rearrangement uses TRBV28 and TRBJ1-5; 7 bases align to TRBD1. Germline V gives CDR1 MDHEN, CDR2 SYDVKM. The CDR3 sequence is 16 residues long. Germline trimming cut 5 bases from V and 3 bases from J; bases unmatched to any gene: 10. CDR3: CASSPLLGQYNQPQHF. The CDR3 nucleotides read TGTGCCAGCAGTCCTCTACTGGGACAGTACAATCAGCCCCAGCATTTT.

In this sample, this clone turned up a few times. The V and J genes are TRBV6-6 and TRBJ1-5, with D tentatively TRBD1 (6 bases). Germline V gene sequence: CDR1 MNHNY, CDR2 SVGAGI (reference sequence). The ends were cut back, 6 bases at V and 4 bases at J, with 16 bases in the middle. This CDR3 contains 15 residues. The CDR3 sequence is CASRPTDRRNQPQHF. CDR3 DNA sequence: TGTGCCAGCAGACCCACCGACAGGAGGAATCAGCCCCAGCATTTT.

The chain couples TRBV7-2 to TRBJ2-7; 8 bases are shared with TRBD2. With 3 bases clipped from V and 3 bases from J, the junction kept 7 bases outside the gene matches. The CDR3 totals 15 residues. The V gene's germline CDR1 is SGHTA and CDR2 FQGNSA. CDR3 in DNA: TGTGCCAGCAGCTTTCCCTGGGCGGGGGGCTACGAGCAGTACTTC. This sequence encodes CASSFPWAGGYEQYF.

V and J are TRBV7-2 and TRBJ1-2; D may be TRBD1 (5 bases). V was clipped by 3 bases and J by 8 bases, with 10 bases between them. Germline values: CDR1 SGHTA, CDR2 FQGNSA. This CDR3 comprises 12 residues. In DNA, the CDR3 is TGTGCCAGCAGCTTCTTCACAGGAGGCTACACCTTC. Translated, it gives CASSFFTGGYTF. Supplemented by reference TRBV7-2 and TRBJ1-2, the full variable domain reads GAGVSQSPSNKVTEKGKDVELRCDPISGHTALYWYRQSLGQGLEFLIYFQGNSAPDKSGLPSDRFSAERTGGSVSTLTIQRTQQEDSAVYLCASSFFTGGYTFGSGTRLTVV.

The chain recombines TRBV7-9 with TRBJ1-1; D is perhaps TRBD1 (5 bases). V was pared by 5 bases and J by 3 bases, with 13 bases between. CDR1 and CDR2 (germline): SEHNR, FQNEAQ (reference sequence). This CDR3 spans 14 amino acids. The CDR3 here is CASSLQQAHTEAFF. CDR3 coding DNA: TGTGCCAGCAGCCTACAACAGGCCCACACTGAAGCTTTCTTT.

The chain recombines TRBV6-5 with TRBJ1-1, with D possibly TRBD1 on 5 matching bases. The CDR3 covers 14 residues. V gave up 5 bases and J gave up 11 bases, with 21 bases separating them. Per germline, CDR1 MNHEY and CDR2 SVGAGI. CDR3: CASSNVYLGEGAFF. For the CDR3, the DNA is TGTGCCAGCAGTAATGTTTATCTCGGGGAGGGGGCTTTCTTT.

V is TRBV5-4 and J is TRBJ2-1; 11 nucleotides line up with TRBD2. V shed 4 bases, J shed 10 bases, and the junction held 10 bases outside the gene matches. The CDR3 is 15 amino acids. In germline, CDR1 is SGHNT, CDR2 YYREEE (reference sequence). CDR3 coding DNA: TGTGCCAGCAGCCAGGGGACTAGCGGCTTTGGGGAGCAGTTCTTC. Translation: CASSQGTSGFGEQFF. The full variable domain, its missing parts supplied by reference TRBV5-4 and TRBJ2-1, is ETGVTQSPTHLIKTRGQQVTLRCSSQSGHNTVSWYQQALGQGPQFIFQYYREEENGRGNFPPRFSGLQFPNYSSELNVNALELDDSALYLCASSQGTSGFGEQFFGPGTRLTVL.

The V and J genes are TRBV5-1 and TRBJ2-3; 12 nucleotides match TRBD1. From germline, CDR1 is SGHRS and CDR2 YFSETQ. This CDR3 contains 15 residues. The V gene end was trimmed by 2 bases and the J gene end by 6 bases; junction bases not matched to a gene: 4. CDR3: CASSFGTGGLDTQYF. Written as DNA, the CDR3 is TGCGCCAGCAGCTTTGGGACAGGGGGCCTGGATACGCAGTATTTT.

The rearrangement links TRBV19 to TRBJ1-6; D is perhaps TRBD1 (5 bases). The CDR3 spans 15 residues. Between the trimmed V and J ends, which lost 5 bases and 7 bases, there was a span of 15 bases. Germline V gene data show CDR1 as LNHDA and CDR2 as SQIVND (reference sequence). The CDR3 here is CASSGIGVYNSPLHF. CDR3 coding DNA: TGTGCCAGTAGTGGTATAGGGGTATACAATTCACCCCTCCACTTT.